This TCR beta chain was retrieved from a study of response to subunit inactivated influenza vaccine (dated by TCRdb to 2016 to 2019). General notes on the study: Deep quantitative T cell receptor repertoire profiling was used in the study to track responses to a trivalent subunit inactivated influenza vaccine. Paper-wide results and their limitations: The authors suggested that each seasonal influenza vaccination may recruit only a limited number of new T cells.

This clonotype was seen a handful of times. Which antigen it targets is not known. No per-base quality is available; no much larger clone lies one base away. The library was generated by RT-PCR. TCRdb lists the instrument as Illumina HiSeq 2500. Starting from the raw public reads, TCRdb applied fastp trimming at Q25, assembled clones with MiXCR and retained in-frame beta chains. One record per CDR3 amino acid sequence lists the most common genes and DNA. For this sample there are 610,000 or so distinct CDR3 sequences; 12% to 15% appear just once. In total, the top ten clones hold over 8.5% of the sample. Spanning cysteine to phenylalanine, the CDR3 consists of 15 amino acids. Kept here is only the CDR3 DNA, which spans 45 bases and is read in frame from base 1. Per the germline V gene, KGHDR is the CDR1 and SFDVKD is the CDR2. V is shortened by 9 bases, J by 0 bases, and the region joining them spans 14 bases.

This TCR was recovered from a man aged 50-59 years who received an inactivated influenza vaccine. Donor details come from another sample of the same person, matched by shared clones. The sequences come from PBMCs from blood, collected about 11 days after vaccination. The rearranged chain carries TRBV24-1 and TRBJ2-1; possibly the D gene is TRBD2, per 7 matching bases. The DNA sequence follows: TGTGCCACCGGTAGGGGGGGGAGCTCCTACAATGAGCAGTTCTTC. It is translated as CATGRGGSSYNEQFF.